This entry features one TCR beta chain sequence. The entry originates in a study of control samples from healthy donors and cancer patients. The protocol was immunoSEQ multiplex PCR, while the TCRdb copy is restricted to in-frame clones and leaves out a portion. Among about 68,000 clones listed, over 80% were seen once. The CDR3 consists of 14 residues. V gave up 7 bases and J gave up 4 bases, with 16 bases separating them. Looked up from germline, CDR1 is SGHVS and CDR2 is FNYEAQ. The sample taken for sequencing was blood. The receptor's source is a man in his sixties in good health. The chain joins TRBV7-6 to TRBJ1-1; maybe TRBD1 (6 bases). For the CDR3, the DNA is TGTGCCAGCAAGCCCCAGACAGGTTCCACTGAAGCTTTCTTT. This translates into CASKPQTGSTEAFF.